The rows below give T cell receptor beta chains drawn from one sample of a study of blood T cells in healthy people across ages. TCRdb independently ran MiXCR on the 5' RACE reads; one entry per CDR3 protein. The table shows about 1.6 million distinct CDR3 sequences, with about 32% occurring only once. The sequenced sample consisted of blood. The source is a woman in her thirties in good health. Each CDR3 is given with its conserved first and last residue. Fields, in order: J gene, CDR3 length, D gene, V gene, clone size, CDR3 protein, CDR3 DNA. A D gene is named only where the DNA matches it firmly. A clone size is listed for some rows: how often the clone was seen (once, few, many), or a class if it is expanded.

j_gene: TRBJ1-1; len: 14; d_gene: NA; v_gene: TRBV30; abundance: NA; CDR3aa: CAWSVLGTNTEAFF; CDR3nt: TGTGCCTGGAGTGTACTGGGCACGAACACTGAAGCTTTCTTT
j_gene: TRBJ1-1; len: 14; d_gene: TRBD1; v_gene: TRBV2; abundance: NA; CDR3aa: CASSANRDSTEAFF; CDR3nt: TGTGCCAGCAGTGCCAACCGGGACAGCACTGAAGCTTTCTTT
j_gene: TRBJ2-1; len: 15; d_gene: TRBD2; v_gene: TRBV7-2; abundance: many; CDR3aa: CASSPTSGGSNEQFF; CDR3nt: TGTGCCAGCAGCCCCACTAGCGGGGGGTCCAATGAGCAGTTCTTC
j_gene: TRBJ2-6; len: 16; d_gene: TRBD1; v_gene: TRBV2; abundance: NA; CDR3aa: CASISLDRAGANVLTF; CDR3nt: TGTGCCAGCATTTCCTTGGACAGGGCTGGGGCCAACGTCCTGACTTTC
j_gene: TRBJ1-5; len: 11; d_gene: NA; v_gene: TRBV20-1; abundance: NA; CDR3aa: CSAQQGQPQHF; CDR3nt: TGCAGTGCCCAGCAGGGTCAGCCCCAGCATTTT
j_gene: TRBJ2-3; len: 14; d_gene: NA; v_gene: TRBV5-6; abundance: NA; CDR3aa: CASSWERYTDTQYF; CDR3nt: TGTGCCAGCAGCTGGGAGCGCTACACAGATACGCAGTATTTT
j_gene: TRBJ2-1; len: 14; d_gene: TRBD2; v_gene: TRBV29-1; abundance: few; CDR3aa: CSVELRLAGVEQFF; CDR3nt: TGCAGCGTTGAACTACGACTAGCGGGAGTTGAGCAGTTCTTC
j_gene: TRBJ1-5; len: 15; d_gene: NA; v_gene: TRBV2; abundance: once; CDR3aa: CASSDTPRSNQPQHF; CDR3nt: TGTGCCAGCAGTGACACGCCCCGTAGCAATCAGCCCCAGCATTTT
j_gene: TRBJ1-5; len: 14; d_gene: NA; v_gene: TRBV12-3/TRBV12-4; abundance: NA; CDR3aa: CASRSDGPNQPQHF; CDR3nt: TGTGCCAGCAGAAGCGACGGACCCAATCAGCCCCAGCATTTT
j_gene: TRBJ2-1; len: 15; d_gene: TRBD2; v_gene: TRBV10-3; abundance: NA; CDR3aa: CAISDSGYSYNEQFF; CDR3nt: TGTGCCATCAGTGATAGCGGGTACTCCTACAATGAGCAGTTCTTC
j_gene: TRBJ1-2; len: 15; d_gene: TRBD1; v_gene: TRBV28; abundance: few; CDR3aa: CASSLIQGGDGGYTF; CDR3nt: TGTGCCAGCAGTCTAATCCAGGGGGGCGACGGTGGCTACACCTTC
j_gene: TRBJ1-1; len: 13; d_gene: NA; v_gene: TRBV20-1; abundance: many; CDR3aa: CSARDTLNTEAFF; CDR3nt: TGCAGTGCTAGAGACACCCTGAACACTGAAGCTTTCTTT
j_gene: TRBJ2-5; len: 13; d_gene: NA; v_gene: TRBV7-6; abundance: few; CDR3aa: CASSLEPASVQYF; CDR3nt: TGTGCCAGCAGCTTAGAACCGGCGTCAGTGCAGTACTTC
j_gene: TRBJ2-4; len: 11; d_gene: NA; v_gene: TRBV2; abundance: NA; CDR3aa: CASSAQGIQYF; CDR3nt: TGTGCCAGCAGTGCGCAGGGAATTCAGTACTTC
j_gene: TRBJ2-1; len: 16; d_gene: TRBD2; v_gene: TRBV9; abundance: NA; CDR3aa: CASSVTSLNPYNEQFF; CDR3nt: TGTGCCAGCAGCGTGACTAGCTTAAACCCTTACAATGAGCAGTTCTTC
j_gene: TRBJ2-7; len: 15; d_gene: NA; v_gene: TRBV20-1; abundance: NA; CDR3aa: CSARPEVKAFDEQYF; CDR3nt: TGCAGTGCTAGACCGGAAGTAAAGGCTTTTGACGAGCAGTACTTC
j_gene: TRBJ1-2; len: 14; d_gene: NA; v_gene: TRBV6-1; abundance: few; CDR3aa: CPRGTRELLGGYTF; CDR3nt: TGTCCTCGGGGGACACGGGAACTCCTCGGGGGCTACACCTTC
j_gene: TRBJ2-7; len: 13; d_gene: TRBD2; v_gene: TRBV20-1; abundance: NA; CDR3aa: CSAVAGGPHEQYF; CDR3nt: TGCAGTGCTGTAGCGGGAGGTCCCCACGAGCAGTACTTC
j_gene: TRBJ2-3; len: 15; d_gene: NA; v_gene: TRBV12-3/TRBV12-4; abundance: few; CDR3aa: CASSLRLIETDTQYF; CDR3nt: TGTGCCAGCAGTTTACGCCTTATAGAGACAGATACGCAGTATTTT
j_gene: TRBJ1-2; len: 14; d_gene: TRBD1; v_gene: TRBV27; abundance: NA; CDR3aa: CASSITGGGGGYTF; CDR3nt: TGTGCCAGCAGTATAACAGGGGGCGGAGGTGGCTACACCTTC
j_gene: TRBJ2-7; len: 15; d_gene: TRBD1; v_gene: TRBV7-9; abundance: NA; CDR3aa: CATLLRGQNSYEQYF; CDR3nt: TGTGCCACCTTACTGAGGGGACAGAACTCCTACGAGCAGTACTTC
j_gene: TRBJ1-1; len: 14; d_gene: NA; v_gene: TRBV15; abundance: few; CDR3aa: CATSRDGKNTEAFF; CDR3nt: TGTGCCACCAGCAGAGATGGGAAGAACACTGAAGCTTTCTTT
j_gene: TRBJ2-5; len: 16; d_gene: NA; v_gene: TRBV5-1; abundance: NA; CDR3aa: CASSWTAGVAQETQYF; CDR3nt: TGCGCCAGCAGCTGGACTGCCGGGGTAGCCCAAGAGACCCAGTACTTC
j_gene: TRBJ2-1; len: 13; d_gene: TRBD1; v_gene: TRBV28; abundance: NA; CDR3aa: CASSGHRGNEQFF; CDR3nt: TGTGCCAGCAGTGGTCACAGGGGTAATGAGCAGTTCTTC
j_gene: TRBJ1-1; len: 15; d_gene: NA; v_gene: TRBV7-9; abundance: few; CDR3aa: CASSLGSGQDTEAFF; CDR3nt: TGTGCCAGCAGCTTGGGATCCGGGCAAGACACTGAAGCTTTCTTT
j_gene: TRBJ2-7; len: 14; d_gene: NA; v_gene: TRBV2; abundance: NA; CDR3aa: CASSDRGRDYEQYF; CDR3nt: TGTGCCAGCAGTGATCGGGGCCGAGACTACGAGCAGTACTTC
j_gene: TRBJ2-3; len: 17; d_gene: TRBD2; v_gene: TRBV4-2; abundance: NA; CDR3aa: CASSQEEAGGPADTQYF; CDR3nt: TGTGCCAGCAGCCAAGAGGAAGCGGGAGGGCCTGCAGATACGCAGTATTTT
j_gene: TRBJ1-2; len: 14; d_gene: TRBD1; v_gene: TRBV10-3; abundance: NA; CDR3aa: CATEKDRSGGGYTF; CDR3nt: TGTGCCACAGAAAAGGACAGGAGTGGAGGCGGCTACACCTTC